What follows describes a single T cell receptor (beta chain). Its antigen is not known. The PCR had 60 Vbeta and 13 Jbeta primers. Repertoires were generated with immunoSEQ multiplex PCR, while TCRdb's copy carries only in-frame clones and drops some. The sample includes about 170,000 clones, over 70% seen only once; the top ten take around 3.1%. The data were taken from a study of cytomegalovirus exposure and HLA in healthy donors. Background on the study: Sequencing of some 190 million T cells in an earlier analysis found 100 million to 140 million unique TCR beta sequences. The study, taken as a whole, reports: Information on immune exposure was restricted to one variable (CMV serostatus). Based on reports, TCR beta sequences accurately predicted HLA-A and HLA-B alleles for most subjects.

This TCR came from a female donor in good health and CMV-seronegative. What was sequenced was PBMCs.

CDR3 DNA: TGTGCCAGCAGAACCCTGGACAGGGGGCGCGGAGATACGCAGTATTTT. It translates to CASRTLDRGRGDTQYF. V is TRBV28 and J is TRBJ2-3; 11 nucleotides agree with TRBD1. V was clipped by 6 bases and J by 5 bases; unmatched bases: 10. Germline CDR1 MDHEN, CDR2 SYDVKM. This CDR3 has 16 amino acids.